The 21 T cell receptor beta chains in this list originate from one sample, sequenced in a study of T cells in Graves' hyperthyroidism and ophthalmopathy (dated by TCRdb to about 2019). Library generation was performed with multiplex PCR. For sequencing, an Illumina HiSeq 2000 was employed. Amplification of TCR beta CDR3 regions was carried out from RNA transcripts. The first round of RT-PCR for the TCR CDR3 was performed with the HTBI primer set and the Qiagen OneStep RT-PCR kit. TCRdb handled the public reads itself, with Q25 trimming in fastp and clone calling in MiXCR, and kept productive beta chains. Every entry covers one CDR3 protein and lists the most common genes and DNA from its rows. Within this sample are around 480,000 distinct CDR3 sequences, with approximately 15% of them counted one time only. The ten top clones hold 15% to 20% of the sample. The sequenced sample was blood. The receptors derive from a woman in her late teens or twenties with Graves' hyperthyroidism.

This clonotype was counted at least ten times. The V gene is TRBV24-1, the J gene TRBJ2-5; D not resolved. The CDR3 is made up of 13 amino acids. V lost 4 bases, J lost 5 bases, and 10 bases lay in between. Germline CDR1 and CDR2: KGHDR and SFDVKD. Here the CDR3 DNA reads TGTGCCACCAGTGAGTCCTCGTGGGAGACCCAGTACTTC. Encoded protein: CATSESSWETQYF.

This clonotype was observed many times. This chain joins TRBV18 and TRBJ1-1, with 9 bases identical to TRBD1. In germline, CDR1 is KGHSH, CDR2 LQKENI. CDR3 size: 14 residues. Trimming removed 3 bases from V and 5 bases from J; junction bases left unmatched: 4. The CDR3, as DNA: TGTGCCAGCTCACCGAGGACAGGGGAGACTGAAGCTTTCTTT. Translating it yields CASSPRTGETEAFF.

The chain couples TRBV11-3 to TRBJ2-1, with 7 positions matching TRBD1. Trimming took 5 bases from V and 3 from J; bases not matched to a gene: 7. Germline lookup yields CDR1 SGHNT and CDR2 YENEEA. The CDR3 totals 15 residues. CDR3: CASSPQGQYYNEQFF. The CDR3 DNA sequence: TGTGCCAGCAGCCCTCAGGGACAGTACTACAATGAGCAGTTCTTC.

This clonotype has a single count. A read error may be the cause here, since a much bigger clone is one base away. The J gene is TRBJ2-6, the V gene TRBV29-1, with D perhaps matching TRBD1 or TRBD2 (5 bases each). This CDR3 is built from 13 residues. The V gene's germline CDR1 is SQVTM and CDR2 ANQGSEA. The DNA of the CDR3 is TGCAGCGCCGGGACCTCTGGGGCCAACGCCCTGACTTTC. This translates into CSAGTSGANALTF.

The chain couples TRBV4-1 to TRBJ2-2; a weak D match, TRBD1 (6 bases). This CDR3 comprises 14 residues. Germline CDR1 MGHRA, CDR2 YSYEKL. V gave up 7 bases and J gave up 4 bases, with 13 bases separating them. The CDR3 loop is CASNEGVSTGELFF. The CDR3, as DNA: TGCGCCAGCAATGAGGGGGTTAGCACCGGGGAGCTGTTTTTT.

This clonotype was recorded at least ten times. This rearrangement joins TRBV6-1 to TRBJ1-4; TRBD1 agrees at 8 bases. CDR1 is MNHNS, CDR2 SASEGT, per germline. J lost 2 bases, V lost 5 bases, and 7 bases had no gene match. The CDR3 consists of 16 residues. The CDR3 bases are TGTGCCAGCAGTCGAAGGGACAGGTGGACTAATGAAAAACTGTTTTTT. Translating gives CASSRRDRWTNEKLFF.

This clonotype was counted many times. This rearrangement joins TRBV7-9 to TRBJ2-1, with TRBD2 matching over 9 bases. This CDR3 contains 15 residues. J lost 9 bases, V lost 5 bases, and 11 bases had no gene match. Germline V lookup: CDR1 SEHNR, CDR2 FQNEAQ (reference sequence). The CDR3 spells CASSLSGRVESEQFF. The CDR3 region has the DNA TGTGCCAGCAGCCTTAGCGGGAGAGTTGAGAGTGAGCAGTTCTTC.

This clonotype was detected only a few times. This chain uses TRBV12-5 with TRBJ2-7; TRBD1 matches at 9 bases. V was clipped by 5 bases and J by 3 bases; unmatched bases: 2. This CDR3 has 13 residues. The germline CDR1 and CDR2 sequences are LGHNT and FRNRAP. Written as DNA, the CDR3 is TGTGCTAGTGGTCGGGACAGGGACTACGAGCAGTACTTC. It encodes CASGRDRDYEQYF.

This clonotype has only a few counts. The chain is built from TRBV19 and TRBJ2-2, with D perhaps TRBD1 (6 bases). V dropped 9 bases and J dropped 2 bases, with 19 bases sitting between them. This CDR3 is built from 16 residues. Germline-derived CDR1 and CDR2 are LNHDA and SQIVND (reference sequence). The CDR3 nucleotides are TGTGCCAGCATCCCCGGGACAACCCCTAACACCGGGGAGCTGTTTTTT. Its protein product is CASIPGTTPNTGELFF. Looking up the rest from reference TRBV19 and TRBJ2-2 gives the full variable domain: DGGITQSPKYLFRKEGQNVTLSCEQNLNHDAMYWYRQDPGQGLRLIYYSQIVNDFQKGDIAEGYSVSREKKESFPLTVTSAQKNPTAFYLCASIPGTTPNTGELFFGEGSRLTVL.

Only one count was recorded for this clonotype. J is TRBJ2-1 and V is TRBV4-1; 7 bases agree with TRBD2. The ends lost 3 bases at V and 4 bases at J; junction bases unmatched: 12. The CDR3 runs to 17 residues. Germline V CDR1 and CDR2: MGHRA, YSYEKL. CDR3 nucleotide sequence: TGCGCCAGCAGCCATCTTGTCGGGCGGGAGATATACAATGAGCAGTTCTTC. It is translated as CASSHLVGREIYNEQFF.

This clonotype was counted only a few times. The chain combines TRBV7-3 with TRBJ2-2, with a possible D match to TRBD1 (5 bases). The CDR3 totals 17 residues. Trimming shortened V by 2 bases and J by 4 bases, and 17 bases separated the two germline ends. Germline CDR1 SGHTA, CDR2 FQGTGA. The CDR3 DNA sequence: TGTGCCAGCAGCTTACAAAAAGGGGCGATACGCACCGGGGAGCTGTTTTTT. This encodes CASSLQKGAIRTGELFF.

The chain uses TRBV6-1 and TRBJ2-1; 11 bases line up with TRBD1. Germline V gene sequence: CDR1 MNHNS, CDR2 SASEGT. J gave up 0 bases and V 0 bases, and 1 base lay outside the gene matches. This CDR3 region has 17 residues. The CDR3 nucleotides read TGTGCCAGCAGTGAAGCGGGACAGGGGGGCTCCTACAATGAGCAGTTCTTC. It translates to CASSEAGQGGSYNEQFF.

This clonotype was seen a few times. The CDR3 DNA reads TGTGCCACCAGTGAGGACCCCCTAAGAACTGGGGCCAACGTCCTGACTTTC. Its translation: CATSEDPLRTGANVLTF. The J gene is TRBJ2-6, the V gene TRBV24-1; the D is unclear. CDR3 length: 17 amino acids. V lost 4 bases and J 2 bases, leaving 14 bases between the germline ends. Per germline, CDR1 KGHDR and CDR2 SFDVKD.

J is TRBJ2-3 and V is TRBV3-1, with 11 bases that match TRBD2. V lost 3 bases and J lost 6; bases outside the gene matches: 8. The CDR3 extends over 16 amino acids. CDR1 is LGHDT and CDR2 is YNNKEL in the germline V gene (reference sequence). CDR3 amino acids: CASSQELAGAFDTQYF. For the CDR3, the DNA is TGTGCCAGCAGCCAGGAACTAGCGGGAGCATTTGATACGCAGTATTTT.

In its sample, this clonotype was seen many times. The chain has TRBV5-1 and TRBJ1-2, with TRBD1 matching over 7 bases. From germline, CDR1 is SGHRS and CDR2 YFSETQ. Trimming removed 0 bases from V and 4 bases from J; junction bases left unmatched: 6. CDR3 length: 15 residues. CDR3 protein: CASSLGGQYSYGYTF. The CDR3 region has the DNA TGCGCCAGCAGCTTGGGGGGACAGTACTCCTATGGCTACACCTTC.

This clonotype was counted many times. The chain recombines TRBV28 with TRBJ2-7, with 10 bases aligning to TRBD2. Trimming took 2 bases from V and 3 from J; bases not matched to a gene: 7. Germline V gene lookup returns CDR1 MDHEN and CDR2 SYDVKM. The CDR3 is made up of 16 amino acids. The CDR3 nucleotides read TGTGCCAGCAGTTTAAGAGGGCTAGCGGGAGTCTACGAGCAGTACTTC. It encodes CASSLRGLAGVYEQYF.

The table lists this clonotype with many counts. The chain combines TRBV6-1 with TRBJ1-5; possible D gene TRBD1, 6 bases. The ends were cut back, 5 bases at V and 4 bases at J, with 9 bases in the middle. The CDR3 totals 13 residues. Germline V gives CDR1 MNHNS, CDR2 SASEGT. CDR3 nucleotide sequence: TGTGCCAGCAGTTATGACAGGAATCAGCCCCAGCATTTT. Protein: CASSYDRNQPQHF.

The rearrangement uses TRBV12-3 or TRBV12-4 and TRBJ2-7, with D tentatively TRBD2 (5 bases). CDR3 length: 14 residues. Trimming stripped 3 bases from V and 2 bases from J, with 11 bases between. Here the CDR3 DNA reads TGTGCCAGCAGTTTGTGGGAGATTCCCTACGAGCAGTACTTC. Translated, it gives CASSLWEIPYEQYF.

Remarks on this clonotype: A much larger clone differs by one base, so this may be a read error. V usage is TRBV7-9 and J usage is TRBJ2-2; 10 positions agree with TRBD2. The CDR3 is made up of 16 amino acids. Germline assignment: CDR1 SEHNR and CDR2 FQNEAQ (reference sequence). The CDR3 spells CASSIATSGNSGELFF. CDR3 nucleotide sequence: TGTGCCAGCAGCATAGCAACTAGCGGGAACTCCGGGGAGCTGTTTTTT.

This clonotype was observed at least ten times. The V and J genes are TRBV7-2 and TRBJ2-1; 11 bases match TRBD2. CDR1 and CDR2 (germline): SGHTA, FQGNSA. V trimming: 4 bases; J trimming: 0 bases; junction bases outside the gene matches: 5. The CDR3 totals 17 residues. CDR3: CASSYTSGGSSYNEQFF. In nucleotides, the CDR3 is TGTGCCAGCAGCTATACTAGCGGGGGTAGCTCCTACAATGAGCAGTTCTTC.

V usage is TRBV10-3 and J usage is TRBJ2-3; TRBD2 aligns across 11 bases. This CDR3 spans 17 amino acids. J lost 5 bases, V lost 5 bases, and 12 bases had no gene match. CDR1 ENHRY and CDR2 SYGVKD come from the germline V gene. CDR3 protein: CAISPPVAGGTGDTQYF. The CDR3 nucleotides read TGTGCCATCAGTCCCCCTGTAGCGGGAGGGACCGGAGATACGCAGTATTTT.